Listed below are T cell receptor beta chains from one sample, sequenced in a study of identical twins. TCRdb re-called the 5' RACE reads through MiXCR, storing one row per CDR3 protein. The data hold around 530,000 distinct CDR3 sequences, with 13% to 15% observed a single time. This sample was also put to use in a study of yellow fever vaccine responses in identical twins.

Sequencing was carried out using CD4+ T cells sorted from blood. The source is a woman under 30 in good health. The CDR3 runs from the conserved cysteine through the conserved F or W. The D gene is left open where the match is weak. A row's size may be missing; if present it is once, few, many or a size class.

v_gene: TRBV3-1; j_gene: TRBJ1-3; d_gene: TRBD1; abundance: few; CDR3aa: CASSQAGGLVNTIYF; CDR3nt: TGTGCCAGCAGCCAAGCAGGGGGCCTGGTAAACACCATATATTTT
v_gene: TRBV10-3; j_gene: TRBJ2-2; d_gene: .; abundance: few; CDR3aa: CAISAAADFSSGELFF; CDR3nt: TGTGCCATCAGTGCGGCTGCGGACTTCTCCTCCGGGGAGCTGTTTTTT
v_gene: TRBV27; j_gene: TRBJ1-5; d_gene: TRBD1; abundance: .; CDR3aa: CASSLGQGRQPQHF; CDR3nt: TGTGCCAGCAGTTTAGGACAGGGGCGTCAGCCCCAGCATTTT
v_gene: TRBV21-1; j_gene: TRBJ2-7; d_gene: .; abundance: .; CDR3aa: CASSKICGQDSSYEQYF; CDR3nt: TGTGCCAGCAGCAAGATCTGTGGGCAGGACAGCTCCTACGAGCAGTACTTC
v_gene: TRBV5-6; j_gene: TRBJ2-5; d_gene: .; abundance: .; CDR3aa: CASSLAWSGEQETQYF; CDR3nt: TGTGCCAGCAGCTTAGCCTGGTCAGGAGAGCAAGAGACCCAGTACTTC
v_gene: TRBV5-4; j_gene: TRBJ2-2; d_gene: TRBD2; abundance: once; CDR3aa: CASRPGLAIHANTGELFF; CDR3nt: TGTGCCAGCAGGCCTGGACTAGCGATCCACGCGAACACCGGGGAGCTGTTTTTT
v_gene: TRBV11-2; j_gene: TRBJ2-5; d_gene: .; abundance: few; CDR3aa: CASSLVGGVQETQYF; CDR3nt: TGTGCCAGCAGCTTGGTGGGGGGCGTCCAAGAGACCCAGTACTTC
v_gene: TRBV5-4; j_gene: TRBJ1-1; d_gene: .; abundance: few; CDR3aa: CASSFSGLRNTEAFF; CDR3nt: TGTGCCAGCAGCTTCTCGGGACTGCGGAACACTGAAGCTTTCTTT
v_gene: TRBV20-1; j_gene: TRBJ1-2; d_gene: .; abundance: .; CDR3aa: CSARLEGGTNYGYTF; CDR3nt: TGCAGTGCTAGATTGGAGGGGGGGACGAACTATGGCTACACCTTC
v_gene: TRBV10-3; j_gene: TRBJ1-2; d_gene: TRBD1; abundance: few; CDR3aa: CAISEGVGTEDGYTF; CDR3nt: TGTGCCATCAGTGAAGGGGTCGGGACAGAAGATGGCTACACCTTC
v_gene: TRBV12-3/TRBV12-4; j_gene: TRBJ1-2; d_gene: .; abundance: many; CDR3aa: CASSLSVRVGYTF; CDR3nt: TGTGCCAGCAGTTTAAGTGTGAGGGTCGGCTACACCTTC
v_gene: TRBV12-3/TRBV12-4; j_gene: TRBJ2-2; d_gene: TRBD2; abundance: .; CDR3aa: CASTRSGIYTGELFF; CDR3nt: TGTGCCAGCACCCGCAGCGGGATTTACACCGGGGAGCTGTTTTTT
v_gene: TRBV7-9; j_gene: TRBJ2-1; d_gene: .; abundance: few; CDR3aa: CASSRGKDNEQFF; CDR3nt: TGTGCCAGCAGCCGAGGGAAGGACAATGAGCAGTTCTTC
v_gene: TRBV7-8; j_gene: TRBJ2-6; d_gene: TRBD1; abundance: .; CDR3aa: CASSPRDSNSGANVLTF; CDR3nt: TGTGCCAGCAGCCCCCGGGACAGCAACTCTGGGGCCAACGTCCTGACTTTC
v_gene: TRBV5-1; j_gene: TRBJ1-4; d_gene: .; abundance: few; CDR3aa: CASTRGEGEKLFF; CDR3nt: TGCGCCAGCACCCGGGGAGAAGGTGAAAAACTGTTTTTT
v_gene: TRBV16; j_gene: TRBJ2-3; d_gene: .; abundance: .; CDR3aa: CASSRSVEDTQYF; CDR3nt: TGTGCCAGCAGCCGCAGCGTTGAGGATACGCAGTATTTT
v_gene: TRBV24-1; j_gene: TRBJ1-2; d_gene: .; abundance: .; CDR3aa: CATSPGTDYGYTF; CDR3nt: TGTGCCACCAGCCCTGGGACCGATTATGGCTACACCTTC
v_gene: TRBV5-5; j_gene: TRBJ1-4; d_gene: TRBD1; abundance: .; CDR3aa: CASSLAGTGEKKLFF; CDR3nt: TGTGCCAGCAGCTTGGCCGGGACAGGGGAGAAAAAACTGTTTTTT
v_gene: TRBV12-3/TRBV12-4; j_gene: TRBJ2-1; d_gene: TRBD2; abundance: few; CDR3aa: CASSLIPQLAGVSYNEQFF; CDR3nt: TGTGCCAGCAGTTTAATCCCACAACTAGCGGGAGTATCCTACAATGAGCAGTTCTTC
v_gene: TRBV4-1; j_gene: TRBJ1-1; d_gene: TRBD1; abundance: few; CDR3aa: CASSHLDRGPEAFF; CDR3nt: TGCGCCAGCAGCCACCTAGACAGGGGCCCTGAAGCTTTCTTT
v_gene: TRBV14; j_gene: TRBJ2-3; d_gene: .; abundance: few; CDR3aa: CASSQELPDTQYF; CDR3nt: TGTGCCAGCAGCCAAGAGCTCCCAGATACGCAGTATTTT